What follows is one T cell receptor (beta chain) and its context. Base qualities are not at hand, and no much larger clone is one base apart. The meaning of the sample's time point label: cells obtained before transplantation from donor or recipient. Mixed lymphocyte reactions plated 200,000 CFSE-labeled pre-transplant responders with 200,000 irradiated violet-dye-labeled stimulators and were cultured for approximately six days. After the mixed lymphocyte reaction, proliferating CD3+CD4+CFSE-low and CD3+CD8+CFSE-low responder cells were FACS-sorted on a BD Influx sorter. Library prep was done by the immunoSEQ multiplex PCR assay. In most patients, genomic DNA was isolated using the Qiagen DNeasy Blood and Tissue Kit and sent frozen to Adaptive Biotechnologies for TCR sequencing. Adaptive Biotechnologies carried out high-throughput TCR-beta CDR3 sequencing of genomic DNA for most patients. The original pipeline was this. TCR sequencing data for 18 patients were retrieved from Adaptive's ImmunoSEQ software; a few other patients were processed with MiXCR and VDJtools. To correct CD4 versus CD8 sorting errors, any sequence found in both subsets at a frequency ratio below 5:1 was removed. CDR3 nucleotide sequences shared by donor and recipient were removed because the origin of these sequences could not be assigned. At least 2-fold expansion over unstimulated cells and a minimum CFSE-low frequency of 0.002% (template counts) or 0.001% (read counts) were required for clones to be classified as alloreactive. A clone was considered mappable if detected in the sequenced pre-transplant spleen, lymph node, or MLR CFSE-low populations of the donor or recipient. The cumulative frequency of alloreactive clones was calculated as a percentage of all sequences, weighted by copy number. TCRdb provides this immuneACCESS table in a form limited to in-frame rearrangements. Some clones are lacking; in checked studies, under half of them reflect an unresolved V gene, and why the rest are absent is not known. The V and J calls and the clone size are those of that table, but D and trimming were determined from the DNA. The table for this sample lists around 13,000 clones; under 40% of them were counted only once. The biggest ten clones account for roughly 2.6% of the sample.

From a lookup of the germline V gene (reference sequence), CDR1 and CDR2 are MNHEY and SMNVEV. The CDR3 goes from the cysteine to the phenylalanine over 15 residues. Solely the CDR3 DNA is kept, with 45 bases framed from the first base. Between the V and J ends, shortened by 0 bases and 4 bases respectively, the junction contains 12 bases. This record belongs to a study of graft-versus-host responses after intestinal transplantation (dated by TCRdb to the early 2020s). Study-level background: The transplants that recipients received were multivisceral, liver-intestinal, or isolated intestinal. Every recipient was given anti-thymocyte globulin induction, then maintenance tacrolimus and steroids for around three years. Samples from a few later patients were sequenced in-house on an Illumina MiSeq with MiXCR processing rather than by the commercial service. After intestinal transplantation, graft-versus-host and host-versus-graft alloreactive T cell clones were followed in the graft, circulation and bone marrow using bulk TCR-beta CDR3 sequencing. Alloreactive clones were identified by sequencing pre-transplant mixed lymphocyte reaction products and comparing these products with unstimulated pre-transplant donor and recipient T cells. The cohort enrolled about 23 intestinal transplant recipients, one of whom was a retransplant, and a few patients without pretransplant specimens were excluded. Donor T cell macrochimerism was defined as a peak of at least 4% donor T cells among recipient peripheral blood mononuclear cells. The paper's findings and limits, for the study overall: GvH clones turned up in recipient bone marrow, with some appearing earlier in ileal mucosa or blood, a pattern consistent with an intestinal mucosal origin. In patients with donor T cell macrochimerism, the allografts had high GvH to HvG T cell clonal ratios. Early after transplant, peak levels of circulating GvH clones were found to be associated with declines in HvG clones. Conclusions were limited by the relatively low number and heterogeneity of intestinal transplant patients.

The chain is made from TRBV27 and TRBJ2-5, with no D gene named confidently. Source: alloreactive CD8+ T cells from a mixed lymphocyte reaction culture, taken before intestinal transplant. The cell subset or site label, as the study defines it: CFSE-low proliferating T cells sorted from roughly six-day pre-transplant mixed lymphocyte reaction (GvH or HvG direction). The TCR comes from a human patient who received an intestinal transplant. The sequence in DNA is TGTGCCAGCAGTTTATCGTTGGGTGTAGGAGAGACCCAGTACTTC. This yields the protein CASSLSLGVGETQYF.